This T cell receptor beta chain was observed in a study of T cells in Graves' hyperthyroidism and ophthalmopathy. This clonotype showed up many times. Orbital computed tomography, thyroid ultrasound, serum thyroxine and TRAb, and clinical symptoms together informed the diagnoses. Researchers took RNA transcripts and amplified the TCR beta CDR3 regions from them. The HTBI primer set drove a first-round RT-PCR of the TCR CDR3. TCRdb called the multiplex PCR reads again in MiXCR, with one record for every CDR3 protein. The table shows a few hundred thousand distinct CDR3 sequences, with approximately 14% occurring only once. The J segment lost 2 bases and the V segment lost 5 bases, leaving 8 bases of the junction unmatched. The CDR3 has 16 residues. Per the germline V gene, CDR1 is SGHVS and CDR2 is FNYEAQ.

Sequences were obtained from blood. J is TRBJ2-7 and V is TRBV7-6, with TRBD2 matching 11 bases. This TCR came from a woman aged 25 to 39 with Graves' hyperthyroidism. The DNA for the CDR3 is TGTGCCAGCAGCGCATCTAGCGGGAGGATACCCTACGAGCAGTACTTC. Protein: CASSASSGRIPYEQYF.